One and the same sample provided the 7 T cell receptor beta chains below, sequenced in a study of T-cell reconstitution after alpha-beta-depleted transplantation in children. The authors prepared the TCRbeta library with unique molecular identifiers. MiXCR, applied by TCRdb to the PCR reads, yields one record per CDR3 protein. The table records a few hundred thousand distinct CDR3 sequences, around 15% of them present only once. Sequenced here: PBMCs, mostly from graft donor cells, sampled 360 days after TCRalphabeta/CD19-depleted stem cell transplant. The receptors shown here come from a boy younger than two who had a stem cell transplant for Wiskott-Aldrich syndrome, so the T cells may come from the graft donor.

The chain employs TRBV12-3 or TRBV12-4 and TRBJ2-1; 11 bases agree with TRBD2. This CDR3 contains 16 residues. V gave up 5 bases and J gave up 5 bases; unmatched junction bases: 8. In nucleotides, the CDR3 is TGTGCCAGCAGTCCATATAGCGGGAGGGGAGACAATGAGCAGTTCTTC. Its translation: CASSPYSGRGDNEQFF.

The chain carries TRBV3-1 and TRBJ2-4; no clear D gene. V was pared by 2 bases and J by 5 bases, with 19 bases between. CDR1 and CDR2 from the germline V gene are LGHDT and YNNKEL (reference sequence). The CDR3 has 17 residues. CDR3 in DNA: TGTGCCAGCAGCCAATTGGCTGGGTCCATCGGTGAAAACATTCAGTACTTC. Translation: CASSQLAGSIGENIQYF.

The chain uses TRBV20-1 and TRBJ1-3; possibly TRBD1 for D (6 bases). V lost 5 bases to trimming and J lost 0 bases, with 11 bases between them. The CDR3 is 14 residues long. Germline V lookup: CDR1 DFQATT, CDR2 SNEGSKA (reference sequence). CDR3 bases: TGCAGTGCTCTCAGGGGCCTCTCTGGAAACACCATATATTTT. Amino acids: CSALRGLSGNTIYF.

This clonotype showed up just a few times. The chain links TRBV4-1 to TRBJ2-4; 10 positions agree with TRBD1. The CDR3 runs to 15 residues. Germline values: CDR1 MGHRA, CDR2 YSYEKL. V trimming: 0 bases; J trimming: 7 bases; junction bases outside the gene matches: 3. CDR3 amino acids: CASSQEGTGVNIQYF. CDR3 DNA sequence: TGCGCCAGCAGCCAAGAGGGGACAGGGGTTAACATTCAGTACTTC.

This clonotype was detected only a few times. This chain links TRBV29-1 with TRBJ2-1; TRBD2 is a possible D gene (6 bases). CDR3 size: 18 residues. Germline V gene data show CDR1 as SQVTM and CDR2 as ANQGSEA. Trimming removed 4 bases from V and 0 bases from J, with 22 bases in between. The CDR3 coding sequence is TGCAGCGTTGCGGGTGGCGGGAAGTCGATTAGCTCCTACAATGAGCAGTTCTTC. It is translated as CSVAGGGKSISSYNEQFF.

CDR3 sequence: CSAPLVGKPYEQYF. DNA of the CDR3: TGCAGTGCTCCCCTGGTTGGGAAGCCCTACGAGCAGTACTTC. The chain links TRBV20-1 to TRBJ2-7; no reliable D call. Trimming shortened V by 5 bases and J by 2 bases, and 16 bases separated the two germline ends. CDR3 length: 14 amino acids. Germline-derived CDR1 and CDR2 are DFQATT and SNEGSKA (reference sequence).

The V gene is TRBV7-9, the J gene TRBJ2-2; D may be TRBD1 (6 bases). The length of the CDR3 is 13 residues. V lost 5 bases and J 7 bases, leaving 11 bases between the germline ends. Germline CDR1 reads SEHNR; CDR2 reads FQNEAQ (reference sequence). The CDR3 protein is CASSNQGHGELFF. In DNA, the CDR3 is TGTGCCAGCAGCAATCAGGGGCACGGGGAGCTGTTTTTT.